This TCR beta chain is drawn from a study of cytomegalovirus exposure and HLA in healthy donors. Germline loops: CDR1 SGHRS, CDR2 YFSETQ. V gave up 1 base and J gave up 0 bases; unmatched junction bases: 3. The CDR3 consists of 16 residues. The PCR employed 60 Vbeta primers together with 13 Jbeta primers. Produced via immunoSEQ multiplex PCR; TCRdb's table is partial and in-frame only. The table lists 150,000 to 200,000 clones, with approximately 0.72% in the top ten. The chain carries TRBV5-1 and TRBJ2-5; 10 nucleotides agree with TRBD2. This receptor was taken from a woman younger than 35 in good health and CMV-seropositive. Sequenced sample: PBMCs. The CDR3 DNA sequence: TGCGCCAGCAGCTTGCAACTAGCGGGGAACCAAGAGACCCAGTACTTC. This translates into CASSLQLAGNQETQYF.